These T cell receptor beta chains were read from a single sample in a study of OX40 agonist ivuxolimab in advanced cancers. TCRdb's table, derived via immunoSEQ multiplex PCR, lists solely in-frame clones and lacks some. The table has under 50,000 clones, roughly 80% seen once. Sequencing used CD4+ or CD8+ T cells sorted from blood, obtained in a trial of the OX40 agonist ivuxolimab. All receptors derive from an adult with an advanced solid tumor such as melanoma, head and neck, liver or kidney cancer. CDR3s include the opening cysteine and the closing phenylalanine or tryptophan. Size values are once, few and many counts, or a class for expanded clones, and some rows have none.

size: medium-sized; V: TRBV11-2; length: 12; J: TRBJ1-1; CDR3: CASSTANTEAFF
size: -; V: TRBV6-5; length: 15; J: TRBJ1-2; CDR3: CASSSADRQGHGHTF
size: -; V: TRBV7-3; length: 14; J: TRBJ2-2; CDR3: CASSLAGGTGELFF
size: -; V: TRBV28; length: 19; J: TRBJ1-2; CDR3: CASSLWMGSPGQGNYGYTF
size: once; V: TRBV11-2; length: 18; J: TRBJ2-2; CDR3: CASSLVGQGRMNTGELFF
size: few; V: TRBV7-9; length: 14; J: TRBJ1-5; CDR3: CASSTTGSNQPQHF
size: -; V: TRBV29-1; length: 15; J: TRBJ2-4; CDR3: CSPPGGSRAKNIQYF
size: -; V: TRBV7-2; length: 12; J: TRBJ2-3; CDR3: CASSRKADTQYF
size: -; V: TRBV28; length: 14; J: TRBJ1-2; CDR3: CASSLWTRISRYTF
size: -; V: TRBV7-3; length: 14; J: TRBJ1-2; CDR3: CASSWGGSDYGYTF
size: -; V: TRBV2; length: 13; J: TRBJ1-2; CDR3: CARGRGRNYGYTF
size: -; V: TRBV19; length: 14; J: TRBJ2-1; CDR3: CATRGRGSYNEQFF
size: -; V: TRBV5-4; length: 15; J: TRBJ1-2; CDR3: CASSLSEQAAYGYTF
size: -; V: TRBV6-5; length: 13; J: TRBJ1-1; CDR3: CASSYGRDTEAFF
size: -; V: TRBV2; length: 15; J: TRBJ2-3; CDR3: CASSRNAYPGDTQYF
size: -; V: TRBV5-1; length: 15; J: TRBJ2-3; CDR3: CASSLTGVPTDTQYF
size: few; V: TRBV2; length: 13; J: TRBJ1-2; CDR3: CASRLDSFYGYTF
size: -; V: TRBV6-4; length: 14; J: TRBJ2-2; CDR3: CASKWSENTGELFF
size: -; V: TRBV10-1; length: 12; J: TRBJ2-7; CDR3: CASSESTGGQYF
size: few; V: TRBV4-1; length: 13; J: TRBJ1-3; CDR3: CASSQDQGNTIYF
size: -; V: TRBV18; length: 14; J: TRBJ2-1; CDR3: CASGGLAGENEQFF
size: -; V: TRBV19; length: 15; J: TRBJ1-5; CDR3: CASIGGTGRDQPQHF
size: -; V: TRBV9; length: 13; J: TRBJ1-4; CDR3: CASSVGADRKLFF
size: few; V: TRBV10-1; length: 15; J: TRBJ2-3; CDR3: CASRAGGSGTDTQYF
size: -; V: TRBV28; length: 12; J: TRBJ2-5; CDR3: CASSRLGETQYF
size: -; V: TRBV5-4; length: 14; J: TRBJ2-2; CDR3: CASQTSGTTGELFF
size: -; V: TRBV5-7; length: 16; J: TRBJ1-1; CDR3: CASSLLPSGGRTEAFF